These 25 T cell receptor beta chains came from one sample sequenced in a study of blood T cell repertoires in COVID-19. Sequencing was performed with immunoSEQ multiplex PCR; in TCRdb, only in-frame clones are kept and a portion is missing. Counted here are some 190,000 clones, around 84% occurring once; the ten biggest clones make up about 20%. The specimen was peripheral blood. These receptors were collected from a human donor in a cohort sampled during active COVID-19.

This clone turned up a few times. This chain links TRBV18 with TRBJ1-3; 7 positions agree with TRBD1. The CDR3 is 14 residues long. V dropped 0 bases and J dropped 5; count of bases not matched to a gene: 1. Germline CDR1 and CDR2: KGHSH and LQKENI. The CDR3 sequence: CASSPPTGRNTIYF. The CDR3 DNA reads as TGTGCCAGCTCACCACCGACAGGGAGAAACACCATATATTTT.

The table lists this clone with a few counts. This chain uses TRBV6-1 with TRBJ1-5; TRBD1 matches 12 bases. The J segment lost 6 bases and the V segment lost 3 bases, leaving 3 bases of the junction unmatched. CDR3 length: 15 residues. Germline lookup yields CDR1 MNHNS and CDR2 SASEGT. The DNA of the CDR3 is TGTGCCAGCAGTGATAGGGACAGGGGGCTTCAGCCCCAGCATTTT. It translates to CASSDRDRGLQPQHF.

The CDR3 reads CASSTGGGAEAFF. The CDR3 region has the DNA TGTGCCAGCAGTACAGGGGGTGGGGCTGAAGCTTTCTTT. This chain uses TRBV6-5 with TRBJ1-1; 8 nucleotides agree with TRBD1. Germline lookup yields CDR1 MNHEY and CDR2 SVGAGI. The CDR3 covers 13 residues. J gave up 6 bases and V 5 bases, and 5 bases lay outside the gene matches.

This clone was picked up one time. J is TRBJ1-2 and V is TRBV19, with TRBD1 matching 7 bases. Trimming took 4 bases from V and 2 from J; bases not matched to a gene: 10. CDR3 length: 16 residues. The V gene's germline CDR1 is LNHDA and CDR2 SQIVND (reference sequence). CDR3 in amino acids: CASSRMDRTLNYGYTF. The DNA for the CDR3 is TGTGCCAGTAGTAGGATGGACAGGACATTAAACTATGGCTACACCTTC.

The V and J genes are TRBV6-1 and TRBJ2-3; 12 bases line up with TRBD2. V lost 4 bases, J lost 0 bases, and 5 bases stayed unmatched. The CDR3 runs 17 residues. Germline loops: CDR1 MNHNS, CDR2 SASEGT. CDR3 in amino acids: CASSVTSGSLSTDTQYF. The CDR3 DNA follows: TGTGCCAGCAGTGTGACTAGCGGGAGCTTGAGCACAGATACGCAGTATTTT.

This rearrangement joins TRBV27 to TRBJ1-1; 9 bases line up with TRBD1. V gave up 5 bases and J gave up 5 bases; unmatched junction bases: 0. This CDR3 comprises 12 residues. The germline V gene has CDR1 MNHEY and CDR2 SMNVEV (reference sequence). CDR3 sequence (DNA): TGTGCCAGCAGTGGACAGGGGACTGAAGCTTTCTTT. It encodes CASSGQGTEAFF.

CDR3 in amino acids: CSASSWQRGGANEQFF. Written as DNA, the CDR3 is TGCAGTGCTAGTTCATGGCAGCGCGGGGGGGCCAATGAGCAGTTCTTC. The chain employs TRBV20-1 and TRBJ2-1; 9 bases match TRBD2. V shed 3 bases, J shed 6 bases, and the junction held 12 bases outside the gene matches. Germline lookup yields CDR1 DFQATT and CDR2 SNEGSKA (reference sequence). The CDR3 sequence is 16 residues long.

This clone was found many times. CDR3 amino acids: CASSPDSSSGANVLTF. CDR3 bases: TGTGCCAGCAGTCCCGACAGTTCCTCTGGGGCCAACGTCCTGACTTTC. V gene TRBV6-4 combines with J gene TRBJ2-6; a possible D gene is TRBD1 (5 bases). Germline V gene lookup returns CDR1 MRHNA and CDR2 SNTAGT. The CDR3 spans 16 residues. The ends were cut back, 5 bases at V and 0 bases at J, with 11 bases in the middle.

V is TRBV7-7 and J is TRBJ2-5, with 12 bases aligning to TRBD2. Looked up from germline, CDR1 is SSHAT and CDR2 is FNYEAQ (reference sequence). J lost 5 bases, V lost 5 bases, and 6 bases had no gene match. The CDR3 runs 15 residues. DNA for the CDR3: TGTGCCAGCAGCCTCCAACTAGCGGGAGGTGAGACCCAGTACTTC. Translated, it gives CASSLQLAGGETQYF.

This sequence joins TRBV10-3 and TRBJ1-1; D is perhaps TRBD1 (6 bases). CDR3 length: 14 amino acids. From germline, CDR1 is ENHRY and CDR2 SYGVKD. V lost 4 bases, J lost 1 base, and 10 bases lay in between. The CDR3 here is CAISADSTNTEAFF. The CDR3 DNA follows: TGTGCCATCAGTGCGGACAGCACGAACACTGAAGCTTTCTTT.

The chain carries TRBV10-3 and TRBJ1-2; no firm D call. The CDR3 contains 14 residues. V lost 3 bases and J lost 3, with 11 bases in between. CDR1 ENHRY and CDR2 SYGVKD come from the germline V gene. The CDR3 loop is CAISEIVADYGYTF. CDR3 nucleotides: TGTGCCATCAGTGAAATCGTAGCCGACTATGGCTACACCTTC.

V usage is TRBV19 and J usage is TRBJ2-1; 12 bases fit TRBD2. The CDR3 is made up of 13 amino acids. Trimming took 9 bases from V and 7 from J; bases not matched to a gene: 4. CDR1 and CDR2 from the germline V gene are LNHDA and SQIVND (reference sequence). The CDR3 region is CASLAGGRNEQFF. CDR3 DNA: TGTGCCAGCCTAGCGGGGGGGCGTAATGAGCAGTTCTTC.

Only one count was recorded for this clone. The rearrangement uses TRBV3-1 (or the pseudogene TRBV3-2) and TRBJ2-3, with a tentative D call TRBD1 (6 bases). The CDR3 spans 14 residues. The germline V gene encodes CDR1 LGHDT and CDR2 YNNKEL (reference sequence). The germline V and J ends were trimmed by 8 bases and 2 bases, with 14 bases remaining between them. CDR3 residues: CASVPTGITDTQYF. The CDR3 coding sequence is TGTGCCAGCGTCCCGACAGGTATCACAGATACGCAGTATTTT.

CDR3 sequence reads: CASSLDYRQELFF. CDR3 nucleotides: TGTGCCAGCAGCTTAGACTATAGACAGGAACTGTTTTTT. This rearrangement joins TRBV7-8 to TRBJ1-4; tentatively, D is TRBD1 (6 bases). Germline-derived CDR1 and CDR2 are SGHVS and FQNEAQ. This CDR3 is built from 13 residues. Trimming removed 1 base from V and 12 bases from J, with 12 bases in between.

J is TRBJ1-1 and V is TRBV5-1, with D uncertain. The CDR3 has 15 residues. Germline CDR1 reads SGHRS; CDR2 reads YFSETQ. Trimming shortened V by 3 bases and J by 3 bases, and 15 bases separated the two germline ends. Here the CDR3 DNA reads TGCGCCAGCAGCTCCGGAGCTGGCGGGTACACTGAAGCTTTCTTT. This encodes CASSSGAGGYTEAFF.

The CDR3 protein is CASGLVRISGRALYF. CDR3 DNA sequence: TGTGCTAGTGGTTTGGTACGAATAAGCGGGAGGGCCCTGTACTTC. The chain combines TRBV12-5 with TRBJ2-7, with 10 bases matching TRBD2. V was clipped by 0 bases and J by 12 bases; unmatched bases: 11. CDR3 size: 15 residues. Germline V lookup: CDR1 LGHNT, CDR2 FRNRAP.

The J gene is TRBJ2-2, the V gene TRBV7-8, with D possibly matching TRBD2 (6 bases). CDR1 and CDR2 from the germline V gene are SGHVS and FQNEAQ. This CDR3 spans 16 amino acids. Between the trimmed V and J ends, which lost 2 bases and 4 bases, there was a span of 14 bases. The CDR3 coding sequence is TGTGCCAGCAGCTTACTAGAACGGGGGACCACCGGGGAGCTGTTTTTT. The encoded protein is CASSLLERGTTGELFF.

This clone occurred once. The V gene is TRBV27, the J gene TRBJ2-4; TRBD1 matches at 8 bases. The germline CDR1 and CDR2 sequences are MNHEY and SMNVEV (reference sequence). CDR3 length equals 17 residues. V lost 5 bases to trimming and J lost 7 bases; unmatched junction nucleotides: 16. The DNA of the CDR3 is TGTGCCAGCAGTCAACGCATACACCCGGGACAGGCTAACATTCAGTACTTC. This translates into CASSQRIHPGQANIQYF.

CDR3 residues: CASSQGLEAYEQYV. Here the CDR3 DNA reads TGTGCCAGCAGCCAAGGTCTAGAAGCCTACGAGCAGTACGTC. The genes are TRBV3-1 (or the pseudogene TRBV3-2) and TRBJ2-7; D gene ambiguous. Trimming shortened V by 1 base and J by 2 bases, and 9 bases separated the two germline ends. This CDR3 comprises 14 residues. Germline CDR1 reads LGHDT; CDR2 reads YNNKEL (reference sequence).

The V and J genes are TRBV28 and TRBJ2-1; 9 bases match TRBD2. CDR3 length equals 16 residues. Germline CDR1 reads MDHEN; CDR2 reads SYDVKM. J lost 5 bases, V lost 8 bases, and 13 bases had no gene match. For the CDR3, the DNA is TGTGCCAGCGGCCGCGGTAGCGGGAGTTGGGACAATGAGCAGTTCTTC. Its translation: CASGRGSGSWDNEQFF.

The chain is built from TRBV19 and TRBJ1-5; D remains unclear. The ends were cut back, 2 bases at V and 6 bases at J, with 5 bases in the middle. Germline lookup yields CDR1 LNHDA and CDR2 SQIVND (reference sequence). This CDR3 comprises 12 residues. CDR3 DNA: TGTGCCAGTAGTATAAGCGGTCAGCCCCAGCATTTT. Protein: CASSISGQPQHF.

This rearrangement joins TRBV19 to TRBJ1-2, with TRBD1 matching 8 bases. Germline V gives CDR1 LNHDA, CDR2 SQIVND (reference sequence). Trimming took 6 bases from V and 6 from J; bases not matched to a gene: 6. This CDR3 has 13 residues. CDR3 coding DNA: TGTGCCAGTAGCCCTCAGGGGGCGCATGGCTACACCTTC. Its translation: CASSPQGAHGYTF.

The V gene is TRBV29-1, the J gene TRBJ1-2; D possibly corresponds to TRBD1 (6 bases). V was shortened by 3 bases and J by 4 bases, with 12 bases between the two germline ends. Germline loops: CDR1 SQVTM, CDR2 ANQGSEA. The CDR3 has 13 residues. The DNA of the CDR3 is TGCAGCGTTGAGCCAACAGGGAGCTATGGCTACACCTTC. It encodes CSVEPTGSYGYTF.

This chain links TRBV5-1 with TRBJ2-5, with no clear D. This CDR3 region has 14 residues. The V gene's germline CDR1 is SGHRS and CDR2 YFSETQ. Trimming took 2 bases from V and 2 from J, leaving 10 bases between them. CDR3 in DNA: TGCGCCAGCAGCTTCTCGACTTCTCAAGAGACCCAGTACTTC. This gives the protein CASSFSTSQETQYF.

The J gene is TRBJ1-2, the V gene TRBV7-9; 10 nucleotides align to TRBD1. CDR3 length: 14 amino acids. Germline-derived CDR1 and CDR2 are SEHNR and FQNEAQ (reference sequence). The trim removed 5 bases at V and 6 bases at J, leaving 6 bases unmatched. This chain's CDR3 is CASSAGQGRDGYTF. The CDR3 DNA follows: TGTGCCAGCAGCGCGGGACAGGGGAGGGATGGCTACACCTTC.